Listed here are 22 T cell receptor beta chains from one sample, sequenced in a study of T cells in Graves' hyperthyroidism and ophthalmopathy. Researchers amplified the TCR beta CDR3 regions from RNA transcripts. Initially, a first-round RT-PCR of the TCR CDR3 employed the HTBI primer set. MiXCR was run by TCRdb on the multiplex PCR reads, yielding one entry per CDR3 protein. The data show about 610,000 distinct CDR3 sequences, 35% to 55% seen once. The source material was peripheral blood or thyroid tissue (not recorded which). These receptors originate from a woman younger than 30 with Graves' hyperthyroidism.

This clonotype occurred once. The chain couples TRBV2 to TRBJ2-5; 9 bases map to TRBD1. This CDR3 is built from 11 residues. CDR1 is SNHLY, CDR2 FYNNEI, per germline. This chain's CDR3 is CARGQGETQYF. The CDR3 DNA is TGTGCTAGGGGACAGGGAGAGACCCAGTACTTC.

This clonotype was seen ten or more times. A much larger clonotype is one base distant, so this may be a read error. The J gene is TRBJ2-7, the V gene TRBV7-7, with a tentative D call TRBD2 (7 bases). There are 14 residues in the CDR3. Germline loops: CDR1 SSHAT, CDR2 FNYEAQ (reference sequence). The CDR3 bases are TGTGCTAGCAGCTTAGCGAAGGGGGACTACGAGCAGCACTTC. It is translated as CASSLAKGDYEQHF.

The rearrangement links TRBV2 to TRBJ1-5; D not resolved. CDR1 is SNHLY, CDR2 FYNNEI, per germline. There are 14 residues in the CDR3. Trimming left V 8 bases short and J 2 bases short, with 13 bases between. As DNA, the CDR3 is TGTGCCAGCCGCCCCCGCGGAGGCAATCAGCCCCAGCATTTT. Translated: CASRPRGGNQPQHF.

The rearrangement uses TRBV15 and TRBJ1-4, with unresolved D. CDR3 length: 14 amino acids. Trimming pared 0 bases from V and 6 bases from J, leaving 8 bases between. Germline V CDR1 and CDR2: LNHNV, YYDKDF (reference sequence). For the CDR3, the DNA is TGTGCCACCAGCAGAGATGCCGGGGATGAAAAACTGTTTTTT. This translates into CATSRDAGDEKLFF.

The V and J genes are TRBV7-2 and TRBJ2-1; TRBD2 agrees at 7 bases. V was pared by 8 bases and J by 1 base, with 5 bases of the junction left unmatched. The CDR3 extends over 14 amino acids. The V gene's germline CDR1 is SGHTA and CDR2 FQGNSA. For the CDR3, the DNA is TGTGCCAGCCACCGCGGGGGATCCTACAATGAGCAGTTCTTC. Its protein product is CASHRGGSYNEQFF.

The rearrangement uses TRBV6-5 and TRBJ2-7, with 9 bases identical to TRBD2. The CDR3 has 15 amino acids. The V segment lost 2 bases and the J segment 4 bases; nucleotides outside the gene matches: 6. CDR1 and CDR2 (germline): MNHEY, SVGAGI. The CDR3 DNA reads as TGTGCCAGCAGTTACGGCGGGAGGGCAGGGTACGAGCAGTACTTC. Its protein is CASSYGGRAGYEQYF.

This clonotype was found many times. V and J are TRBV6-1 and TRBJ1-1; no definite D call. The V end lost 7 bases, the J end lost 7 bases, and 13 bases lay between the germline ends. Germline assignment: CDR1 MNHNS and CDR2 SASEGT. The CDR3 runs 12 residues. Here the CDR3 DNA reads TGTGCCAGCATCGGGAAGGATATTGAAGCTTTCTTT. Translating it yields CASIGKDIEAFF.

In its sample, this clonotype was seen many times. The gene calls are TRBV27 and TRBJ2-5, with unresolved D. Between the trimmed V and J ends, which lost 2 bases and 4 bases, there was a span of 14 bases. The CDR3 has 15 residues. Germline CDR1 is MNHEY and CDR2 is SMNVEV (reference sequence). The CDR3 DNA reads as TGTGCCAGCAGTTTAGGGTCCAGCGAGAGAGAGACCCAGTACTTC. It yields the protein CASSLGSSERETQYF.

This clonotype turned up a few times. This chain joins TRBV10-3 and TRBJ2-1, with 8 positions matching TRBD2. This CDR3 is built from 14 residues. Germline assignment: CDR1 ENHRY and CDR2 SYGVKD. The V and J ends lost 4 bases and 1 base, in that order; junction bases with no gene match: 0. CDR3 nucleotide sequence: TGTGCCATCAGTGCGGGAGGGTCCTACAATGAGCAGTTCTTC. The encoded protein is CAISAGGSYNEQFF.

The chain uses TRBV4-3 and TRBJ2-2; 12 bases are a match to TRBD2. Germline loops: CDR1 LGHNA, CDR2 YSLEER. The length of the CDR3 is 18 residues. The V gene end was trimmed by 4 bases and the J gene end by 4 bases; junction bases not matched to a gene: 10. CDR3 sequence: CASSPGGLAGQSTGELFF. The CDR3 DNA follows: TGCGCCAGCAGCCCCGGTGGACTAGCGGGACAGAGCACCGGGGAGCTGTTTTTT.

This clonotype was seen ten or more times. The gene calls are TRBV20-1 and TRBJ2-7; 10 bases map to TRBD2. Germline values: CDR1 DFQATT, CDR2 SNEGSKA (reference sequence). After removal of 1 base from V and 2 bases from J, the junction contained 11 bases not matched to a gene. This CDR3 contains 17 residues. CDR3 region: CSARGGLAGVTPYEQYF. CDR3 bases: TGCAGTGCTAGAGGAGGTCTAGCGGGAGTAACCCCCTACGAGCAGTACTTC.

This clonotype was recorded at least ten times. The CDR3 protein is CASSFRVGGEKLFF. The CDR3 nucleotides are TGTGCCAGCAGCTTCAGGGTTGGGGGTGAAAAACTGTTTTTT. The chain is built from TRBV5-5 and TRBJ1-4, with TRBD1 as a possible D gene (5 bases). Germline CDR1 and CDR2: SGHKS and YYEKEE (reference sequence). Trimming removed 2 bases at V and 7 bases at J, with 12 bases between. The CDR3 spans 14 residues.

The CDR3 region is CASSRTSETYNEQFF. For the CDR3, the DNA is TGTGCCAGCAGCCGGACTAGCGAGACCTACAATGAGCAGTTCTTC. This chain uses TRBV7-9 with TRBJ2-1; TRBD2 agrees at 9 bases. Trimming removed 5 bases from V and 2 bases from J; junction bases left unmatched: 4. Per germline, CDR1 SEHNR and CDR2 FQNEAQ (reference sequence). The CDR3 totals 15 residues.

V gene TRBV12-5 combines with J gene TRBJ2-1, with D tentatively TRBD2 (6 bases). V was clipped by 2 bases and J by 11 bases, with 10 bases between them. In germline, CDR1 is LGHNT, CDR2 FRNRAP. This CDR3 contains 12 residues. In nucleotides, the CDR3 is TGTGCTAGTGGTTTGTCCGGCGGGAAGCAGTTCTTC. It encodes CASGLSGGKQFF.

This clonotype was seen a handful of times. The chain couples TRBV4-3 to TRBJ2-7; D might be TRBD1 (6 bases). Trimming cost V 3 bases and J 0 bases, with 15 bases left between them. Germline values: CDR1 LGHNA, CDR2 YSLEER. The CDR3 totals 16 residues. The CDR3 DNA is TGCGCCAGCAGCCAGGCAGAGGACAGCCTCTCCTACGAGCAGTACTTC. Its protein product is CASSQAEDSLSYEQYF.

The chain recombines TRBV6-1 with TRBJ2-6; 8 bases match TRBD1. The CDR3 is 16 residues long. CDR1 is MNHNS, CDR2 SASEGT, per germline. V gave up 7 bases and J gave up 4 bases; unmatched junction bases: 9. The CDR3 DNA sequence: TGTGCCAGCATCCGGACAGGGAGCACCGGGGCCAACGTCCTGACTTTC. Its translation is CASIRTGSTGANVLTF.

This clonotype has a count of ten or more. The chain uses TRBV2 and TRBJ2-6; no reliable D call. Trimming shortened V by 6 bases and J by 0 bases, and 6 bases separated the two germline ends. CDR1 and CDR2 (germline): SNHLY, FYNNEI. This CDR3 has 14 amino acids. As DNA, the CDR3 is TGTGCCAGCAGACCTAGCTCTGGGGCCAACGTCCTGACTTTC. Its translation: CASRPSSGANVLTF.

This clonotype was seen many times. V and J are TRBV14 and TRBJ2-7, with D possibly being TRBD1 or TRBD2 (5 bases each). There are 17 residues in the CDR3. Germline loops: CDR1 SGHDN, CDR2 FVKESK. V lost 2 bases and J lost 4, with 21 bases in between. The CDR3 bases are TGTGCCAGCAGCCAAACCCGGGACCCAATCATACAGTACGAGCAGTACTTC. This codes for CASSQTRDPIIQYEQYF. Using reference TRBV14 and TRBJ2-7 for the parts outside the CDR3, the full variable domain is EAGVTQFPSHSVIEKGQTVTLRCDPISGHDNLYWYRRVMGKEIKFLLHFVKESKQDESGMPNNRFLAERTGGTYSTLKVQPAELEDSGVYFCASSQTRDPIIQYEQYFGPGTRLTVT.

This clonotype showed up just a few times. This could be a read error, since a much larger clone is one nucleotide away. The chain combines TRBV20-1 with TRBJ1-4; no definite D call. There are 11 residues in the CDR3. CDR1 DFQATT and CDR2 SNEGSKA come from the germline V gene (reference sequence). CDR3 nucleotide sequence: TGCAGTGCCTCTGGAGACGAAAGACTGTTTTTT. This codes for CSASGDERLFF.

Note on this clonotype: The conserved final phenylalanine or tryptophan is absent from the CDR3, which likely points to a read error. It is unclear where the CDR3 begins or ends on the DNA, so no DNA is shown, and the CDR3 is as TCRdb lists it. The V gene is TRBV7-9, the J gene TRBJ1-1. Germline CDR1 SEHNR, CDR2 FQNEAQ (reference sequence). The CDR3 numbers 8 amino acids, ends counted. CDR3: CASSLELM.

At least ten counts were recorded for this clonotype. This sequence joins TRBV7-9 and TRBJ1-1, with TRBD1 as a possible D gene (5 bases). V was trimmed by 1 base and J by 3 bases, leaving 9 bases between them. The V gene's germline CDR1 is SEHNR and CDR2 FQNEAQ (reference sequence). The CDR3 has 14 residues. CDR3 region: CASSLEQGDTEAFF. The CDR3 DNA reads as TGTGCCAGCAGCTTAGAGCAGGGCGACACTGAAGCTTTCTTT.

This clonotype appeared once. V is TRBV6-1 and J is TRBJ1-5; 8 bases align to TRBD1. CDR1 MNHNS and CDR2 SASEGT come from the germline V gene. The J segment lost 1 base and the V segment lost 4 bases, leaving 6 bases of the junction unmatched. CDR3 size: 16 residues. CDR3 nucleotides: TGTGCCAGCAGTGCGGCAGGGGGCTTGAGCAATCAGCCCCAGCATTTT. It translates to CASSAAGGLSNQPQHF.